This T cell receptor beta chain was found in a study of cytomegalovirus exposure and HLA in healthy donors. In the case of this clone: Its specificity is not known.

In the PCR, 60 Vbeta and 13 Jbeta primers were used. Clones were sequenced by immunoSEQ multiplex PCR, and TCRdb holds only the in-frame ones, with some missing. This sample yields under 200,000 clones, of which around 62% are seen a single time; over 2.5% belongs to the top ten. Whole-study results and caveats: A later analysis appeared to link common viral pathogens to several of the most significant clusters. With later analysis, a missense DCLRE1C variant became linked to TCR beta V- and J-gene trimming.

The clonotype was recovered from a man aged 35-49 years in good health and CMV-seronegative. What was sequenced was PBMCs.

CDR3 loop: CASSISGASGSYEQYF. CDR3 bases: TGTGCCAGTAGTATCTCAGGAGCGAGCGGCTCCTACGAGCAGTACTTC. The chain employs TRBV19 and TRBJ2-7; perhaps TRBD2 as D (5 bases). Trimming shortened V by 3 bases and J by 0 bases, and 15 bases separated the two germline ends. CDR1 is LNHDA, CDR2 SQIVND, per germline (reference sequence). The CDR3 extends over 16 amino acids.